These T cell receptor beta chains were read from a single sample in a study of cytomegalovirus exposure and HLA in healthy donors. TCRdb's copy holds only in-frame clones and misses some; the assay was immunoSEQ multiplex PCR. Here the sample table reports about 140,000 clones. The sample taken for sequencing was PBMCs. The receptors originated from a woman under 30 in good health and CMV-seronegative. Each CDR3 is given with its conserved first and last residue. D genes are given only for firm matches.

d_call | cdr3_length | j_call | v_call | cdr3_nt | cdr3_aa
TRBD1 | 15 | TRBJ2-7 | TRBV19 | TGTGCCAGTAGTTCGTCGGACAGGGGGCTATGGGAGCAGTACTTC | CASSSSDRGLWEQYF
TRBD2 | 15 | TRBJ2-1 | TRBV7-9 | TGTGCCAGCAGCTTAAAACTAGCGGGAGGGGATGAGCAGTTCTTC | CASSLKLAGGDEQFF
NA | 15 | TRBJ2-1 | TRBV19 | TGTGCCAGTAGCACGGGACTTACGGGCCGCAATGAGCAGTTCTTC | CASSTGLTGRNEQFF
NA | 14 | TRBJ2-1 | TRBV7-7 | TGTGCTAGCAGCTTCGGCAGGGCGGACAATGAGCAGTTCTTC | CASSFGRADNEQFF
TRBD1 | 16 | TRBJ1-5 | TRBV7-9 | TGTGCCAGCCCGAAATGGACAGGAGAAGCTGATCAGCCCCAGCATTTT | CASPKWTGEADQPQHF
TRBD2 | 15 | TRBJ2-3 | TRBV19 | TGTGCCAGTGTGGATGGCGGGAGGGCCGCAGATACGCAGTATTTT | CASVDGGRAADTQYF
TRBD1 | 14 | TRBJ1-2 | TRBV27 | TGTGCCAGCAGAACAGGGGGCGGTGGCTATGGCTACACCTTC | CASRTGGGGYGYTF
TRBD1 | 18 | TRBJ2-7 | TRBV5-1 | TGCGCCAGCAGCGCCGGAGGCCCGACAGGGTGGTATTCCTACGAGCAGTACTTC | CASSAGGPTGWYSYEQYF
TRBD2 | 16 | TRBJ2-3 | TRBV5-4 | TGTGCCAGCAGCTTGGCTTCTAGCGGGAGGGGTGATACGCAGTATTTT | CASSLASSGRGDTQYF
TRBD1 | 18 | TRBJ1-3 | TRBV11-3 | TGTGCCAGCAGCTTAGACCAATCCGGGACAGGGTCCGGAAACACCATATATTTT | CASSLDQSGTGSGNTIYF
TRBD1 | 17 | TRBJ1-5 | TRBV7-3 | TGTGCCAGCAGCTTAACGTTTGGCAGGGGGCTCAATCAGCCCCAGCATTTT | CASSLTFGRGLNQPQHF
NA | 14 | TRBJ1-2 | TRBV18 | TGTGCCAGCTCACCAGTTCAGACTAACTATGGCTACACCTTC | CASSPVQTNYGYTF
NA | 14 | TRBJ1-1 | TRBV29-1 | TGCAGCGTTGGCCCCTCGATGGGAACTGGAGGGGCTTTCTTT | CSVGPSMGTGGAFF
NA | 11 | TRBJ1-3 | TRBV7-6 | TGTGCCAGCAGCTCCAGAAACACCATATATTTT | CASSSRNTIYF
TRBD1 | 14 | TRBJ2-5 | TRBV19 | TGTGCCGTAGGGGGACAGGGTTCGAGAGAGACCCAGTACTTC | CAVGGQGSRETQYF
TRBD2 | 15 | TRBJ2-2 | TRBV7-8 | TGTGCCAGCAGCCGGACTAGCGGGTACACCGGGGAGCTGTTTTTT | CASSRTSGYTGELFF
NA | 15 | TRBJ1-1 | TRBV6-1 | TGTGCCAGCAGCCCCCTAGTCGGCGGGAACACTGAAGCTTTCTTT | CASSPLVGGNTEAFF
NA | 14 | TRBJ2-1 | TRBV5-1 | TGCGCCAGCGGATCGCTAGCGATTTACAATGAGCAGTTCTTC | CASGSLAIYNEQFF
TRBD1 | 14 | TRBJ2-1 | TRBV7-2 | TGTGCCAGCAGCCCGAGACAGGGGGTTCGTGAGCAGTTCTTC | CASSPRQGVREQFF
TRBD2 | 15 | TRBJ2-5 | TRBV5-4 | TGTGCCAGCAGCTTGACTAGCGCTCAGTGGGAGACCCAGTACTTC | CASSLTSAQWETQYF
TRBD1 | 14 | TRBJ1-4 | TRBV6-1 | TGTGCCAGCAGTACCCGGGACAGATACGAAAAACTGTTTTTT | CASSTRDRYEKLFF
NA | 16 | TRBJ2-5 | TRBV7-9 | TGTGCCAGCAGCTTAAATGTCGGGAGTTCCTTAGAGACCCAGTACTTC | CASSLNVGSSLETQYF
TRBD2 | 14 | TRBJ2-1 | TRBV6-5 | TGTGCCAGCAGGCCCGGGACTATTTACAATGAGCAGTTCTTC | CASRPGTIYNEQFF
NA | 12 | TRBJ1-4 | TRBV28 | TGTGCCAGCAGTGCAGGGCTCGAAAAACTGTTTTTT | CASSAGLEKLFF
NA | 15 | TRBJ2-2 | TRBV5-4 | TGTGCCAGCAGAGCGGACTTTTCTAACACCGGGGAGCTGTTTTTT | CASRADFSNTGELFF
NA | 14 | TRBJ1-2 | TRBV19 | TGTGCCACAAACCCGGGGATCCCAAACTATGGCTACACCTTC | CATNPGIPNYGYTF
TRBD1 | 14 | TRBJ1-1 | TRBV6-5 | TGTGCCAGCAGAGCTGGACAGGGGGGCACTGAAGCTTTCTTT | CASRAGQGGTEAFF
NA | 12 | TRBJ1-2 | TRBV9 | TGTGCCAGCAGCTACTCAGGGTATGGCTACACCTTC | CASSYSGYGYTF
TRBD2 | 19 | TRBJ2-1 | TRBV15 | TGTGCCACCAGTCCGGGACTAGCGACTCTAGAATGGAAAAACAATGAGCAGTTCTTC | CATSPGLATLEWKNNEQFF
NA | 15 | TRBJ1-2 | TRBV27 | TGTGCCAGCAGTTTAGGGGGGGGGAGGGCCTATGGCTACACCTTC | CASSLGGGRAYGYTF
TRBD2 | 17 | TRBJ2-1 | TRBV7-3 | TGTGCCAGCAGCTCCCGAACCCCTAGCGGCATCTACAATGAGCAGTTCTTC | CASSSRTPSGIYNEQFF
NA | 14 | TRBJ1-2 | TRBV2 | TGTGCCAGCAGTGCCCGCGAGGAATTTTATGGCTACACCTTC | CASSAREEFYGYTF
NA | 13 | TRBJ2-1 | TRBV11-2 | TGTGCCAGCAGCTTAGTTACCCGGAGTGAGCAGTTCTTC | CASSLVTRSEQFF
TRBD2 | 15 | TRBJ2-3 | TRBV30 | TGTGCCTGGAGCCAAGGGACTAGCCTTACAGATACGCAGTATTTT | CAWSQGTSLTDTQYF
TRBD2 | 16 | TRBJ2-3 | TRBV27 | TGTGCCAGCAGTTTCCTTCAGCGGGAGAGCACAGATACGCAGTATTTT | CASSFLQRESTDTQYF
NA | 14 | TRBJ1-1 | TRBV30 | TGTGCCTGCCAAGAGGGATTTACGGGGACTGAAGCTTTCTTT | CACQEGFTGTEAFF